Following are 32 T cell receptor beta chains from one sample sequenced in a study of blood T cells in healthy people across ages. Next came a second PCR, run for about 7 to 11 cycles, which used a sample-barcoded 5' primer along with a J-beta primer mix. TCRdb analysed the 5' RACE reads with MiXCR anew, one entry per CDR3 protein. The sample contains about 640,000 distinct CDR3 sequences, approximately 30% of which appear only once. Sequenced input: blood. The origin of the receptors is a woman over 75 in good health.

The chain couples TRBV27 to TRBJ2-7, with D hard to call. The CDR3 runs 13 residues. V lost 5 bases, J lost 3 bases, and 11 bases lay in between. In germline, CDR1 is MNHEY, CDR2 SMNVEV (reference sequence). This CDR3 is CASSPVGDYEQYF. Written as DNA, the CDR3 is TGTGCCAGCAGTCCTGTAGGTGACTACGAGCAGTACTTC.

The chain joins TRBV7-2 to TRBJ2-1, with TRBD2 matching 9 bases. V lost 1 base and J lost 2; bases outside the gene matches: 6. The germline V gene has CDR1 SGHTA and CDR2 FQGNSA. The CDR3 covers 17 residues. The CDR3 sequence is CASSLGGRGGPYNEQFF. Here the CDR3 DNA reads TGTGCCAGCAGCTTAGGAGGGCGGGGGGGCCCCTACAATGAGCAGTTCTTC.

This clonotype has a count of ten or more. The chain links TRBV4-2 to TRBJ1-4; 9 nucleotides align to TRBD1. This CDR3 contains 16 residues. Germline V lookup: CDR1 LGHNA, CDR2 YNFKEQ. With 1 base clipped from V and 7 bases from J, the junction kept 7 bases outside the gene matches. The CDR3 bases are TGTGCCAGCAGCCAAGTTGCGGGACAGGGTACTGAAAAACTGTTTTTT. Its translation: CASSQVAGQGTEKLFF.

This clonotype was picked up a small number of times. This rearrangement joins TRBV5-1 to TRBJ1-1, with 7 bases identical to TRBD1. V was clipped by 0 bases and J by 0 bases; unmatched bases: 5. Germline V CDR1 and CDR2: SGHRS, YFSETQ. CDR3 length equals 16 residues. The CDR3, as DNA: TGCGCCAGCAGCTTGGAGTTGACAGGGTTGAACACTGAAGCTTTCTTT. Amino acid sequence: CASSLELTGLNTEAFF. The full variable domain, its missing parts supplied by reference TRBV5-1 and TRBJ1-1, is KAGVTQTPRYLIKTRGQQVTLSCSPISGHRSVSWYQQTPGQGLQFLFEYFSETQRNKGNFPGRFSGRQFSNSRSEMNVSTLELGDSALYLCASSLELTGLNTEAFFGQGTRLTVV.

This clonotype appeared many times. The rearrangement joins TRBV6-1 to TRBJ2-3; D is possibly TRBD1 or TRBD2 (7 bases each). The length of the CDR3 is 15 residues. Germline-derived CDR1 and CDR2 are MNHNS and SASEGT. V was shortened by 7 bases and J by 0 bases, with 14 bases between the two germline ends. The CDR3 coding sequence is TGTGCCAGCAAGCGGGGACAGATCAGCACAGATACGCAGTATTTT. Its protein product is CASKRGQISTDTQYF.

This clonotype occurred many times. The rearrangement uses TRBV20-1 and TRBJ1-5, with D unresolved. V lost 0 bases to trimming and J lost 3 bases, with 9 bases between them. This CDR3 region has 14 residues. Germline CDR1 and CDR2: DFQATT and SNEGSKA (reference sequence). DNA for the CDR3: TGCAGTGCTAGAGATCGAACTGACAATCAGCCCCAGCATTTT. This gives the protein CSARDRTDNQPQHF.

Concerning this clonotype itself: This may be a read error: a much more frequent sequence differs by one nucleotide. The CDR3 bases are TGTGCCAGCAGCCCGAGGGGTGCCGCAGGCCACGAGCAGTACTTC. Amino acid sequence: CASSPRGAAGHEQYF. The V and J genes are TRBV7-9 and TRBJ2-7; either TRBD1 or TRBD2 may supply D (5 bases each). This CDR3 spans 15 amino acids. Trimming removed 5 bases from V and 5 bases from J, with 19 bases in between. CDR1 is SEHNR and CDR2 is FQNEAQ in the germline V gene (reference sequence).

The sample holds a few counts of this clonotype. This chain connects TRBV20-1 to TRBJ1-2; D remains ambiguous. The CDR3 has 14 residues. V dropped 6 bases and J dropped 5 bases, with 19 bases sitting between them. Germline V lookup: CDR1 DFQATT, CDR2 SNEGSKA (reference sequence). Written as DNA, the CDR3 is TGCAGTGCCGAACCTGTGTCGTTAGATTATGGCTACACCTTC. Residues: CSAEPVSLDYGYTF.

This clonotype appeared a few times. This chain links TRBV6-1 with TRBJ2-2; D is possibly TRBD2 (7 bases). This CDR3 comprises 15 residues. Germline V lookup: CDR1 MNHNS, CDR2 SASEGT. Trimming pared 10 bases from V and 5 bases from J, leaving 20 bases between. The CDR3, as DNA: TGTGCCATCAATGGGGGGGCAGGGAGTACCGGGGAGCTGTTTTTT. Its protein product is CAINGGAGSTGELFF.

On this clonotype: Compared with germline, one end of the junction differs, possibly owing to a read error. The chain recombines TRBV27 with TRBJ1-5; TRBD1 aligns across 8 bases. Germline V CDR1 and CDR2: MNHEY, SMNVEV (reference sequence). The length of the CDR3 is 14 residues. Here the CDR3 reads CVSSLQGDNQPQHF. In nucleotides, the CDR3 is TGTGTCAGCAGTTTACAGGGGGATAATCAGCCCCAGCATTTT.

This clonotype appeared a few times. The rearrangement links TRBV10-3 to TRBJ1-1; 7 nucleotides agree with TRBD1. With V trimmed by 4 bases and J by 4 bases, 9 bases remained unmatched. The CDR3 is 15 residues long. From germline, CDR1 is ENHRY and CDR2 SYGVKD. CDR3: CAISGNRGRGTEAFF. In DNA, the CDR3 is TGTGCCATCAGTGGGAACAGGGGTCGGGGCACTGAAGCTTTCTTT.

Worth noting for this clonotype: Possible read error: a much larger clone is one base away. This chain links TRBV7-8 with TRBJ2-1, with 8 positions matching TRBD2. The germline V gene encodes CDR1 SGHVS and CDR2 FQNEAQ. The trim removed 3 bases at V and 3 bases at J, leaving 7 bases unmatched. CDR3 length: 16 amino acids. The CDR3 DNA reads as TGTGCCAGCAGCTTGGACCGGGGGGGGGACTACAATGAGCAGTTCTTC. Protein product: CASSLDRGGDYNEQFF.

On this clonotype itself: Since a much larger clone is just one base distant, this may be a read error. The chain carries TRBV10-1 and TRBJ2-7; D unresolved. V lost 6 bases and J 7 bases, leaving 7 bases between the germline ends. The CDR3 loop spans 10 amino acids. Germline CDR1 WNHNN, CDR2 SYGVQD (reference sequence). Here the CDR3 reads CASRSNEQYF. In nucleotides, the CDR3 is TGCGCCAGCAGATCCAATGAGCAGTACTTC.

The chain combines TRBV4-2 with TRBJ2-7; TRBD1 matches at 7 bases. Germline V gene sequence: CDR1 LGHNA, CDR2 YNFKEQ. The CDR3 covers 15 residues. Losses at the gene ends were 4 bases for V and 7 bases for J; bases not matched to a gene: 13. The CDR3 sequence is CASSLDGGQVGEQYF. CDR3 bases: TGTGCCAGCAGCCTAGACGGAGGACAGGTCGGGGAGCAGTACTTC.

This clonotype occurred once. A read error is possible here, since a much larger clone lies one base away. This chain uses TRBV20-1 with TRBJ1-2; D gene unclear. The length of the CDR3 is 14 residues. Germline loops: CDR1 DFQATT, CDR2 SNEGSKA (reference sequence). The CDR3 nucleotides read TGCAGTGCTAGAGAGACCCGGAATAACTATGACTACACCTTC. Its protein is CSARETRNNYDYTF.

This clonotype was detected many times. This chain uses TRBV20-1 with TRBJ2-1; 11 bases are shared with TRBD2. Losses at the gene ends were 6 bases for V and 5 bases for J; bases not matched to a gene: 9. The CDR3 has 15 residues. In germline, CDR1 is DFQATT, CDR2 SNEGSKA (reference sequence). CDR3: CSAKSGTSGNNEQFF. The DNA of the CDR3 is TGCAGTGCCAAGTCCGGGACTAGCGGTAACAATGAGCAGTTCTTC.

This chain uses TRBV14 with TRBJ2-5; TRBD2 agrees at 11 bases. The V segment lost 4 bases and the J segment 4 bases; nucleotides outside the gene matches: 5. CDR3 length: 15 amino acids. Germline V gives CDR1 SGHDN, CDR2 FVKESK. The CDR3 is CASSPSGLAGETQYF. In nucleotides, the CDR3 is TGTGCCAGCAGCCCAAGTGGACTAGCGGGAGAGACCCAGTACTTC.

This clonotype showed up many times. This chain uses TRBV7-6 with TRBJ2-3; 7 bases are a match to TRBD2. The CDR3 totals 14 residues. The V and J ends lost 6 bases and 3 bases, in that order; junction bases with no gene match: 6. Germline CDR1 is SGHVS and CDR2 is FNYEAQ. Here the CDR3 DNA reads TGTGCCAGCAGTTTACGGGGGGAGACAGATACGCAGTATTTT. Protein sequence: CASSLRGETDTQYF.

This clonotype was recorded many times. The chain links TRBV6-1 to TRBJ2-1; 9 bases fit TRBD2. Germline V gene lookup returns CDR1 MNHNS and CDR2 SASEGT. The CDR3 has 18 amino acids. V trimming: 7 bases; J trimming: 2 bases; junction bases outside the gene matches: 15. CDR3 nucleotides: TGTGCCAGCATAGGGAGGTTGTCCGGCGGGGGGGCCTACAATGAGCAGTTCTTC. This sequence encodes CASIGRLSGGGAYNEQFF.

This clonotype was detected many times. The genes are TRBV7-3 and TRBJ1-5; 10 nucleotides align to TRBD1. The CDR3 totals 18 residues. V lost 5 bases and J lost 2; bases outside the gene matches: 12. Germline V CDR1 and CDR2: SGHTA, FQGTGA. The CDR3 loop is CASSTDGTGVRGNQPQHF. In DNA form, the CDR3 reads TGTGCCAGCAGCACCGACGGGACAGGGGTCCGAGGCAATCAGCCCCAGCATTTT.

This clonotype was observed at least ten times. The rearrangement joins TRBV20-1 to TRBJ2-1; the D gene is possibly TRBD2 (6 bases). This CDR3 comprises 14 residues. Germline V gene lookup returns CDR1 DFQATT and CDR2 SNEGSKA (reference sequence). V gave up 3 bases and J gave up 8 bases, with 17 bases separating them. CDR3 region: CSARRGGEAYEQFF. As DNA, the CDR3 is TGCAGTGCTAGGCGGGGCGGGGAGGCCTATGAGCAGTTCTTC.

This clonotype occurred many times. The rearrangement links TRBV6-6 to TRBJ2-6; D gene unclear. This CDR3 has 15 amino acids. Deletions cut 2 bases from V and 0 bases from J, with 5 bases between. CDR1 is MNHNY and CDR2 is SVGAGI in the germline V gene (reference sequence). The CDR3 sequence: CASSYRDSGANVLTF. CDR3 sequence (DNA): TGTGCCAGCAGTTACAGAGACTCTGGGGCCAACGTCCTGACTTTC.

The CDR3 nucleotides read TGCGCCAGCAGCCGGACTAGCGGGCAGGAAATCGGCTACGAGCAGTACTTC. It codes for CASSRTSGQEIGYEQYF. This chain connects TRBV4-1 to TRBJ2-4; TRBD2 agrees at 11 bases. The DNA matches TRBJ2-7 better at its end, which makes the J call doubtful. CDR1 and CDR2 (germline): MGHRA, YSYEKL. The CDR3 covers 17 residues.

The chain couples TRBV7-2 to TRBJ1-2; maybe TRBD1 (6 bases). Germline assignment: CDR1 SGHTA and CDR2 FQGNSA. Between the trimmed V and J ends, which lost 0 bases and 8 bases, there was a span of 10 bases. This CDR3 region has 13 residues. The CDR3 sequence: CASSLAWTEGYTF. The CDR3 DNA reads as TGTGCCAGCAGCTTAGCCTGGACAGAAGGCTACACCTTC.

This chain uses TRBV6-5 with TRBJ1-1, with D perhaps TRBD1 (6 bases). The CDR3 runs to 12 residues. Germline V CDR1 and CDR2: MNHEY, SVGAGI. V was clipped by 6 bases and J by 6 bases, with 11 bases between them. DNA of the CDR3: TGTGCCAGCAGCCATTACAGGGCTGAAGCTTTCTTT. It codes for CASSHYRAEAFF.

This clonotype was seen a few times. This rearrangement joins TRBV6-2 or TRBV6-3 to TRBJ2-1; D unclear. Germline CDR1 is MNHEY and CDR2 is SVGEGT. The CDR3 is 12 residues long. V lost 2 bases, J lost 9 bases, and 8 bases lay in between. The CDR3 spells CASSYGVLEQFF. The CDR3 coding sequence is TGTGCCAGCAGTTACGGAGTTCTTGAGCAGTTCTTC.

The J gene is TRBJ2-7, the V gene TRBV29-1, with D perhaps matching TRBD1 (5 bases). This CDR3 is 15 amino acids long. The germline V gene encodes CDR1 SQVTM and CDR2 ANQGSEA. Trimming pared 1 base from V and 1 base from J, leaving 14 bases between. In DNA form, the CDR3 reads TGCAGCGTTGAAGTAGTGGGTGACAGTTCCTACGAGCAGTACTTC. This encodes CSVEVVGDSSYEQYF.

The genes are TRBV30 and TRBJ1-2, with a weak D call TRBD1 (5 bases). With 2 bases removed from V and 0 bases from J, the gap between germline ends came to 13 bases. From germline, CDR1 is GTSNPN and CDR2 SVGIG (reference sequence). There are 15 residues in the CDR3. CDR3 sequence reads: CAWSKGSGANYGYTF. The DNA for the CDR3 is TGTGCCTGGAGTAAGGGGAGCGGTGCTAACTATGGCTACACCTTC. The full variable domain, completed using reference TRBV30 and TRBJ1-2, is SQTIHQWPATLVQPVGSPLSLECTVEGTSNPNLYWYRQAAGRGLQLLFYSVGIGQISSEVPQNLSASRPQDRQFILSSKKLLLSDSGFYLCAWSKGSGANYGYTFGSGTRLTVV.

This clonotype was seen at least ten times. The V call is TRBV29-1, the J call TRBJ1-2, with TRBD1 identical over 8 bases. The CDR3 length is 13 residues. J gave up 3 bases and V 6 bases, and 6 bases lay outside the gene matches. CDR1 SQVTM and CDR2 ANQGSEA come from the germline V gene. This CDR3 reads CSVRQGYDYGYTF. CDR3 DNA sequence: TGCAGCGTGCGACAGGGGTATGACTATGGCTACACCTTC.

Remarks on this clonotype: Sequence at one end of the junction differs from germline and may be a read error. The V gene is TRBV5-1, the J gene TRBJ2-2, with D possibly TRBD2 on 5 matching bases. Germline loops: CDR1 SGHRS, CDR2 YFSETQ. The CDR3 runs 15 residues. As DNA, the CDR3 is TGCGCCAGCAGCGTATACCGAGCCCAGATCGGGGAGCGGTTTTTT. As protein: CASSVYRAQIGERFF.

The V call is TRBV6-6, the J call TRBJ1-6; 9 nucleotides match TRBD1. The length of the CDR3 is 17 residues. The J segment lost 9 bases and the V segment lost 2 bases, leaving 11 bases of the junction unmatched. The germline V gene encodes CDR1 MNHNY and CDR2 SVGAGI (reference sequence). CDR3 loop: CASSYLGQGDGTSPLHF. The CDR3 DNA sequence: TGTGCCAGCAGTTACCTGGGACAGGGTGATGGGACTTCACCCCTCCACTTT.

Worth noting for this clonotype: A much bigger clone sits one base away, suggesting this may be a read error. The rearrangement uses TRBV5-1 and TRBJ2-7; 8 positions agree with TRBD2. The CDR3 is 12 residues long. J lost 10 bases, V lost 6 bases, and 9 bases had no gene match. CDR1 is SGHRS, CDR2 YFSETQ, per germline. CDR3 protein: CASIGGDEAQYF. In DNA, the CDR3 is TGCGCCAGCATCGGGGGGGACGAGGCCCAGTACTTC.